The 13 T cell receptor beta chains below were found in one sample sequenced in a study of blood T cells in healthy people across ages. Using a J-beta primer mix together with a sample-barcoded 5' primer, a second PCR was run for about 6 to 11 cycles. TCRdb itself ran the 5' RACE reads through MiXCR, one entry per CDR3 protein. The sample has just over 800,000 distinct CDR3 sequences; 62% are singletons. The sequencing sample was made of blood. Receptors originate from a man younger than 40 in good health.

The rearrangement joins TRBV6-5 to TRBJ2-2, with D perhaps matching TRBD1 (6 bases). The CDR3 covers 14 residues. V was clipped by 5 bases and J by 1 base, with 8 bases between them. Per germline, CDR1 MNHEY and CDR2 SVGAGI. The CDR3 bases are TGTGCCAGCAGTCGGACAGTGAACACCGGGGAGCTGTTTTTT. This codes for CASSRTVNTGELFF.

This CDR3 is CASSLGRVEGYTF. Here the CDR3 DNA reads TGTGCCAGCAGCTTAGGCAGGGTGGAAGGCTACACCTTC. The genes are TRBV11-2 and TRBJ1-2; tentatively, D is TRBD1 (5 bases). The V and J ends lost 1 base and 8 bases respectively, with 11 bases between them. CDR1 and CDR2 (germline): SGHAT, FQNNGV. This CDR3 spans 13 amino acids.

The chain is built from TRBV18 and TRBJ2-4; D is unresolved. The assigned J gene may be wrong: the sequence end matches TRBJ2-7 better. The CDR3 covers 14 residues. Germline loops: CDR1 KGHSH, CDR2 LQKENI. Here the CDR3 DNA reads TGTGCCAGCTCCCGAGAGCAGGATACCTACGAGCAGTACTTC. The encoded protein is CASSREQDTYEQYF.

CDR3 nucleotides: TGCAGCGTTGGACGTCAGGGGGGTAGCTATGGCTACACCTTC. Protein sequence: CSVGRQGGSYGYTF. V gene TRBV29-1 combines with J gene TRBJ1-2; TRBD1 matches at 7 bases. Germline CDR1 SQVTM, CDR2 ANQGSEA. This CDR3 is 14 amino acids long. After removal of 4 bases from V and 4 bases from J, the junction contained 9 bases not matched to a gene.

CDR3 region: CSASRDAYTGYGYTF. CDR3 sequence (DNA): TGCAGTGCTAGTAGGGACGCTTATACGGGGTATGGCTACACCTTC. The chain joins TRBV20-1 to TRBJ1-2; possible D gene TRBD1, 5 bases. Germline V gene lookup returns CDR1 DFQATT and CDR2 SNEGSKA (reference sequence). The V gene lost 3 bases and the J gene lost 5 bases, with 19 bases spanning the gap. This CDR3 contains 15 residues.

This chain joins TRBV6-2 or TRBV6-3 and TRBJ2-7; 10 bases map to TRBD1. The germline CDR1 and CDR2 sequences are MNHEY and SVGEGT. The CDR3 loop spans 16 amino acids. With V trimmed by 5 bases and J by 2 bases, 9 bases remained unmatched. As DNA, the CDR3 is TGTGCCAGCAGTCACCCTTTGGGGACAGGGGCCTACGAGCAGTACTTC. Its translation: CASSHPLGTGAYEQYF.

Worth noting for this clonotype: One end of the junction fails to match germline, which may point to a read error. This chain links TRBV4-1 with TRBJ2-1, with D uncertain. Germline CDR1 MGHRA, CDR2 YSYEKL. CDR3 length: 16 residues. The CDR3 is CASIQEAGVSYKEQFF. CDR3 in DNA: TGCGCCAGCATCCAAGAGGCAGGAGTCTCCTACAAGGAGCAGTTCTTC.

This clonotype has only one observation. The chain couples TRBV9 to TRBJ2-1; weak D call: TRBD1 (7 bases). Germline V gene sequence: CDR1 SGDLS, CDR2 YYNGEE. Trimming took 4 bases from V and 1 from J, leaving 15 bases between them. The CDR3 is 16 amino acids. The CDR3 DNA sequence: TGTGCCAGCAGCCCAGGGGGGCCGCTTTCCTACAATGAGCAGTTCTTC. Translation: CASSPGGPLSYNEQFF.

The DNA for the CDR3 is TGTGCCAGCAGTTTTGGGCGGGCGTTCTACGAGCAGTACTTC. Protein product: CASSFGRAFYEQYF. The chain couples TRBV27 to TRBJ2-4, with D maybe TRBD2 (5 bases). The J call may be faulty, since TRBJ2-7 better matches the DNA end. This CDR3 is built from 14 residues. Germline CDR1 MNHEY, CDR2 SMNVEV (reference sequence).

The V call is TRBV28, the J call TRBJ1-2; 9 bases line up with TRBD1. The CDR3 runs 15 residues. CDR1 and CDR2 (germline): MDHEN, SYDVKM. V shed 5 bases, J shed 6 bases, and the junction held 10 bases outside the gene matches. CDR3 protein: CASSPLGTGKNGYTF. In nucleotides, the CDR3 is TGTGCCAGCAGTCCCCTTGGGACAGGGAAAAATGGCTACACCTTC.

CDR3 DNA sequence: TGTGCCACCAGCAGGGACAGGGGCCGGGATGGCTACACCTTC. Protein: CATSRDRGRDGYTF. V usage is TRBV15 and J usage is TRBJ1-2; 9 bases fit TRBD1. This CDR3 region has 14 residues. V was clipped by 3 bases and J by 6 bases; unmatched bases: 5. Per the germline V gene, CDR1 is LNHNV and CDR2 is YYDKDF (reference sequence).

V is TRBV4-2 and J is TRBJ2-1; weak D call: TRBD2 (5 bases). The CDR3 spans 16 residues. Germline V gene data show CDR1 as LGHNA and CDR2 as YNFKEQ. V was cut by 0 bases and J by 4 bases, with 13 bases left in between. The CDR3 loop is CASSQDKAESYNEQFF. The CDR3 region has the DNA TGTGCCAGCAGCCAAGATAAAGCGGAGTCTTACAATGAGCAGTTCTTC.

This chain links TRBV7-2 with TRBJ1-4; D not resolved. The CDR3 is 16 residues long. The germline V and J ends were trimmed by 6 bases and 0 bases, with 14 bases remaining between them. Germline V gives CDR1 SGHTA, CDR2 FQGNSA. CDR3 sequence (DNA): TGTGCCAGCAGTTCCCCCATCAGTTCAACTAATGAAAAACTGTTTTTT. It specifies CASSSPISSTNEKLFF. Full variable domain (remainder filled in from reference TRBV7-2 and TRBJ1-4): GAGVSQSPSNKVTEKGKDVELRCDPISGHTALYWYRQSLGQGLEFLIYFQGNSAPDKSGLPSDRFSAERTGGSVSTLTIQRTQQEDSAVYLCASSSPISSTNEKLFFGSGTQLSVL.